The clone carrying this T cell receptor beta chain was seen a handful of times. The multiple sclerosis controls were treatment-naive patients affected by stable or active relapsing-remitting disease. This entry comes from a study of CD8 T cells in Susac syndrome. After extraction with the RNeasy kit, about 0.5 to 1 ug of the RNA was reverse transcribed using random hexamers. TCRdb re-analysed the immunoSEQ multiplex PCR reads in MiXCR, keeping a single row per CDR3 protein. This table holds fewer than 350,000 distinct CDR3 sequences, about 82% found once. The CDR3 length is 11 residues. CDR1 is SQVTM and CDR2 is ANQGSEA in the germline V gene. The V end lost 4 bases, the J end lost 4 bases, and 7 bases lay between the germline ends.

This chain joins TRBV29-1 and TRBJ1-2; D call uncertain. The receptor comes from a human donor with multiple sclerosis. The sample taken for sequencing was CD8+ T cells from PBMCs. CDR3 sequence: CSVVDVYGYTF. The CDR3 DNA follows: TGCAGCGTTGTGGACGTCTATGGCTACACCTTC.